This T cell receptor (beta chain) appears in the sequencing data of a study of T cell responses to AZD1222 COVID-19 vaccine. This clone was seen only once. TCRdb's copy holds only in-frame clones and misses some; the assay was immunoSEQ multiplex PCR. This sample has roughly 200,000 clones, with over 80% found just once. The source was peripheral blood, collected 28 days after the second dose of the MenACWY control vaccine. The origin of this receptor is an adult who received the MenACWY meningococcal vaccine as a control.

The CDR3 DNA reads as TGTGCCAGCAGGCCAGGGTCTACTGGGGCCAACGTCCTGACTTTC. This translates into CASRPGSTGANVLTF. The chain employs TRBV7-2 and TRBJ2-6; tentatively, D is TRBD1 (5 bases). Germline V CDR1 and CDR2: SGHTA, FQGNSA. This CDR3 contains 15 residues. V gave up 6 bases and J gave up 2 bases, with 11 bases separating them.